These 26 T cell receptor beta chains originate from one sample sequenced in a study of response to subunit inactivated influenza vaccine. TCRdb re-called the RT-PCR reads with MiXCR, one entry per CDR3 protein. The table has approximately 700,000 distinct CDR3 sequences, roughly 14% seen once. The sequencing used PBMCs from blood, collected around 15 days before vaccination. The receptor set was obtained from a middle-aged man who received an inactivated influenza vaccine.

The genes are TRBV4-3 and TRBJ1-6, with unresolved D. Trimming took off 6 bases at V and 3 bases at J, with 12 bases between the two ends. The CDR3 is 15 residues long. Per germline, CDR1 LGHNA and CDR2 YSLEER. Here the CDR3 DNA reads TGCGCCAGCAGTCCTCGCCGGATCTATAATTCACCCCTCCACTTT. Protein: CASSPRRIYNSPLHF.

This clonotype was found many times. CDR3 bases: TGTGCCTGGAACACAGGGGGGAATCAGCCCCAGCATTTT. Amino acids: CAWNTGGNQPQHF. This chain joins TRBV30 and TRBJ1-5; TRBD1 aligns across 8 bases. Trimming at V came to 4 bases and at J to 4 bases, leaving 3 bases not matched to a gene. Germline CDR1 and CDR2: GTSNPN and SVGIG (reference sequence). There are 13 residues in the CDR3.

This clonotype occurred many times. The chain combines TRBV4-3 with TRBJ2-5, with D possibly TRBD2 on 6 matching bases. CDR1 is LGHNA, CDR2 YSLEER, per germline. The V gene lost 3 bases and the J gene lost 1 base, with 12 bases spanning the gap. The CDR3 spans 15 residues. The CDR3 sequence is CASSQGLASQETQYF. In nucleotides, the CDR3 is TGCGCCAGCAGCCAGGGTCTAGCGAGCCAAGAGACCCAGTACTTC.

The chain uses TRBV4-2 and TRBJ2-7; a weak D match, TRBD1 (6 bases). The germline V gene has CDR1 LGHNA and CDR2 YNFKEQ. Trimming pared 0 bases from V and 3 bases from J, leaving 12 bases between. The CDR3 has 15 amino acids. The CDR3 reads CASSQEGGQYYEQYF. CDR3 DNA: TGTGCCAGCAGCCAAGAAGGAGGACAGTACTACGAGCAGTACTTC.

This clonotype was observed at least ten times. The gene calls are TRBV12-3 or TRBV12-4 and TRBJ2-2, with 13 bases that match TRBD2. The CDR3 totals 15 residues. With 6 bases clipped from V and 6 bases from J, the junction kept 4 bases outside the gene matches. The CDR3 sequence is CASSRLAGGPGELFF. The CDR3 coding sequence is TGTGCCAGCAGCCGACTAGCGGGGGGACCCGGGGAGCTGTTTTTT.

V gene TRBV20-1 combines with J gene TRBJ1-1, with 8 bases lining up with TRBD1. CDR1 DFQATT and CDR2 SNEGSKA come from the germline V gene (reference sequence). There are 13 residues in the CDR3. The trim removed 3 bases at V and 4 bases at J, leaving 4 bases unmatched. CDR3 nucleotides: TGCAGTGCTAGTCAGGGGGCGGTCACTGAAGCTTTCTTT. As protein: CSASQGAVTEAFF.

This rearrangement joins TRBV28 to TRBJ1-6; possibly TRBD1 for D (5 bases). The CDR3 runs 12 residues. Germline CDR1 and CDR2: MDHEN and SYDVKM. Trimming shortened V by 5 bases and J by 14 bases, and 13 bases separated the two germline ends. The chain's CDR3 is CASSIPGKSLHF. CDR3 sequence (DNA): TGTGCCAGCAGTATCCCAGGGAAGTCCCTCCACTTT.

There are a few counts of this clonotype. The V and J genes are TRBV7-2 and TRBJ1-1; D unclear. V was clipped by 5 bases and J by 4 bases, with 20 bases between them. Germline CDR1 and CDR2: SGHTA and FQGNSA. This CDR3 contains 16 residues. The CDR3 loop reads CASSKRYAFSGTEAFF. The CDR3 DNA sequence: TGTGCCAGCAGCAAACGATACGCTTTCTCGGGCACTGAAGCTTTCTTT.

This clonotype occurred a few times. Here the CDR3 DNA reads TGTGCCAGTGGGGGGGCTAGCACTGAAGCTTTCTTT. It specifies CASGGASTEAFF. J is TRBJ1-1 and V is TRBV25-1, with D possibly matching TRBD1 (6 bases). CDR3 length equals 12 residues. CDR1 MGHDK and CDR2 SYGVNS come from the germline V gene. The V gene lost 9 bases and the J gene lost 4 bases, with 12 bases spanning the gap.

The chain joins TRBV4-1 to TRBJ2-1; the D gene is possibly TRBD2 (7 bases). In germline, CDR1 is MGHRA, CDR2 YSYEKL. CDR3 length: 19 residues. Trimming took off 2 bases at V and 2 bases at J, with 22 bases between the two ends. The DNA of the CDR3 is TGCGCCAGCAGCCAACTTATTGGGAAAAGGGGGGGCCCCTACAATGAGCAGTTCTTC. Protein: CASSQLIGKRGGPYNEQFF.

The rearrangement links TRBV11-2 to TRBJ1-4, with D possibly TRBD1 on 5 matching bases. CDR1 is SGHAT and CDR2 is FQNNGV in the germline V gene. The length of the CDR3 is 16 residues. V was clipped by 5 bases and J by 6 bases, with 19 bases between them. CDR3 loop: CASSRGRPGGHEKLFF. The DNA for the CDR3 is TGTGCCAGCAGCCGGGGGAGACCCGGGGGACATGAAAAACTGTTTTTT. The complete variable domain, with remaining parts taken from reference TRBV11-2 and TRBJ1-4, reads EAGVAQSPRYKIIEKRQSVAFWCNPISGHATLYWYQQILGQGPKLLIQFQNNGVVDDSQLPKDRFSAERLKGVDSTLKIQPAKLEDSAVYLCASSRGRPGGHEKLFFGSGTQLSVL.

As to this clonotype: Because the CDR3's place on the DNA is in doubt, the DNA is left out and the CDR3 is given as listed by TCRdb. This chain links TRBV24-1 with TRBJ2-1; the listed D gene, TRBD2, was not tested against the DNA. Germline loops: CDR1 KGHDR, CDR2 SFDVKD. The CDR3 totals 16 residues, both ends included. The CDR3 sequence is CATSDFGPGSYNEQFF.

In this sample, this clonotype turned up many times. One end of the junction fails to match germline, which may point to a read error. The J gene is TRBJ2-7, the V gene TRBV7-2; TRBD2 agrees at 7 bases. CDR3 length: 12 amino acids. Germline CDR1 and CDR2: SGHTA and FQGNSA. CDR3 loop: CASSLASGMANF. The CDR3 DNA is TGTGCCAGCAGCTTAGCCAGCGGGATGGCGAACTTC.

This clonotype was counted between two and nine times. V is TRBV2 and J is TRBJ2-2, with D perhaps TRBD1 (5 bases). This CDR3 spans 14 amino acids. Trimming left V 3 bases short and J 3 bases short, with 8 bases between. Germline CDR1 and CDR2: SNHLY and FYNNEI. The CDR3 region is CASSDRADTGELFF. In DNA form, the CDR3 reads TGTGCCAGCAGTGACAGGGCTGACACCGGGGAGCTGTTTTTT.

The chain recombines TRBV24-1 with TRBJ2-3; no clear D. Germline CDR1 and CDR2: KGHDR and SFDVKD. The CDR3 spans 14 residues. Trimming shortened V by 7 bases and J by 0 bases, and 10 bases separated the two germline ends. CDR3 residues: CATRGSISTDTQYF. DNA for the CDR3: TGTGCCACCAGGGGATCAATAAGCACAGATACGCAGTATTTT.

The chain uses TRBV29-1 and TRBJ2-3; no firm D call. Trimming pared 4 bases from V and 0 bases from J, leaving 5 bases between. This CDR3 comprises 12 residues. Germline V gives CDR1 SQVTM, CDR2 ANQGSEA. CDR3 loop: CSVVESTDTQYF. The DNA for the CDR3 is TGCAGCGTTGTGGAGAGCACAGATACGCAGTATTTT.

The chain uses TRBV18 and TRBJ2-2; D perhaps matches TRBD1 (5 bases). V dropped 3 bases and J dropped 1 base, with 9 bases sitting between them. Germline-derived CDR1 and CDR2 are KGHSH and LQKENI. This CDR3 is 15 amino acids long. CDR3 sequence (DNA): TGTGCCAGCTCACCCGCAGACAGGAACACCGGGGAGCTGTTTTTT. It encodes CASSPADRNTGELFF.

The chain employs TRBV20-1 and TRBJ2-2; D may be TRBD1 (6 bases). The CDR3 is 16 residues long. V shed 0 bases and J shed 2 bases, with 13 bases lying between them. Germline CDR1 and CDR2: DFQATT and SNEGSKA (reference sequence). The CDR3 region is CSARDVRGYNTGELFF. CDR3 coding DNA: TGCAGTGCTAGAGATGTCAGGGGCTACAACACCGGGGAGCTGTTTTTT.

About this clonotype: A junction end diverges from the germline sequence, so it may reflect a read error. V is TRBV5-5 and J is TRBJ2-7, with 10 bases lining up with TRBD1. This CDR3 is built from 16 residues. Germline V gene data show CDR1 as SGHKS and CDR2 as YYEKEE (reference sequence). The CDR3 reads CASSSEVGQGVSLPGF. For the CDR3, the DNA is TGTGCCAGCAGCTCGGAGGTAGGACAGGGGGTCTCCCTTCCCGGCTTC.

CDR3 bases: TGTGCCAGCTCACCAGTGAATCCGGGGGTCGCCGGGGAGCTGTTTTTT. It specifies CASSPVNPGVAGELFF. The chain couples TRBV18 to TRBJ2-2, with TRBD2 as a possible D gene (6 bases). There are 16 residues in the CDR3. Trimming stripped 2 bases from V and 6 bases from J, with 16 bases between. Germline V gives CDR1 KGHSH, CDR2 LQKENI.

DNA for the CDR3: TGCAGTGGGCAGAGTTCTAGCTCCTACGAGCAGTACTTC. Protein product: CSGQSSSSYEQYF. This sequence joins TRBV20-1 and TRBJ2-7; D unresolved. The CDR3 consists of 13 residues. Trimming pared 7 bases from V and 0 bases from J, leaving 13 bases between. Per germline, CDR1 DFQATT and CDR2 SNEGSKA (reference sequence).

The V call is TRBV7-8, the J call TRBJ2-1; D gene ambiguous. The CDR3 extends over 15 amino acids. The ends were cut back, 1 base at V and 6 bases at J, with 13 bases in the middle. The germline V gene encodes CDR1 SGHVS and CDR2 FQNEAQ. CDR3 sequence: CASSLGSYSFNEQFF. CDR3 bases: TGTGCCAGCAGCTTAGGCTCTTATTCGTTCAATGAGCAGTTCTTC.

The sample holds a few counts of this clonotype. The rearrangement links TRBV15 to TRBJ2-3; D is ambiguous. Germline CDR1 is LNHNV and CDR2 is YYDKDF (reference sequence). This CDR3 is 14 amino acids long. Trimming left V 0 bases short and J 4 bases short, with 8 bases between. The CDR3 protein is CATSRDLGSDTQYF. The CDR3 nucleotides are TGTGCCACCAGCAGAGACTTGGGGTCAGATACGCAGTATTTT.

V and J are TRBV12-3 or TRBV12-4 and TRBJ2-2, with 9 bases identical to TRBD1. With 2 bases clipped from V and 5 bases from J, the junction kept 9 bases outside the gene matches. The CDR3 extends over 17 amino acids. CDR3 coding DNA: TGTGCCAGCAGTTTAACGAACAGGGGGCGCGGGACCGGGGAGCTGTTTTTT. Its translation: CASSLTNRGRGTGELFF.

The chain carries TRBV28 and TRBJ2-3; 11 positions match TRBD2. CDR1 and CDR2 from the germline V gene are MDHEN and SYDVKM. With V trimmed by 1 base and J by 4 bases, 4 bases remained unmatched. The CDR3 sequence is 16 residues long. CDR3 DNA: TGTGCCAGCAGTTTATCAGGACTAGCGGGCGCAGATACGCAGTATTTT. This gives the protein CASSLSGLAGADTQYF.

This clonotype appeared a few times. The chain's CDR3 is CAWSVGTGNSPLHF. CDR3 sequence (DNA): TGTGCCTGGAGTGTAGGGACAGGGAATTCACCCCTCCACTTT. The chain is built from TRBV30 and TRBJ1-6; TRBD1 matches at 9 bases. V trimming: 0 bases; J trimming: 7 bases; junction bases outside the gene matches: 1. CDR3 length: 14 amino acids. Per germline, CDR1 GTSNPN and CDR2 SVGIG (reference sequence).